The rows below give T cell receptor beta chains drawn from one sample of a study of regulatory T cells in long-lasting Graves disease. TCRdb reprocessed the multiplex PCR reads via MiXCR and lists one record per CDR3 protein. This table holds around 450,000 distinct CDR3 sequences, under 25% found once. The sequenced sample was peripheral blood mononuclear cells (PBMCs), obtained when the disease was refractory, from a patient treated with antithyroid drugs. The receptors were sampled from a female donor with Graves disease. The CDR3 runs from the conserved cysteine through the conserved F or W. The order of the fields is D gene, clone size, J gene, V gene, CDR3 DNA, CDR3 protein. The D gene is left open where the match is weak. Some rows mark clone size as missing; the rest say once, few, many or name a class of expanded clone.

d_call: .
clone_size: many
j_call: TRBJ1-6
v_call: TRBV27
cdr3_nt: TGTGCCAGCAGTTTGCGTTCATTGGGGAATTCACCCCTCCACTTT
cdr3_aa: CASSLRSLGNSPLHF

d_call: TRBD2
clone_size: .
j_call: TRBJ2-7
v_call: TRBV7-2
cdr3_nt: TGTGCCAGCAGCCTTCGCTCGGGGAGCGGGAAGGCCTACGAGCAGTACTTC
cdr3_aa: CASSLRSGSGKAYEQYF

d_call: TRBD1
clone_size: many
j_call: TRBJ1-2
v_call: TRBV7-9
cdr3_nt: TGTGCCAGCAGCTCACCGGGACAGCTAAACTATGGCTACACCTTC
cdr3_aa: CASSSPGQLNYGYTF

d_call: .
clone_size: .
j_call: TRBJ1-1
v_call: TRBV29-1
cdr3_nt: TGCAGCGTTGAAGGATTGGGGGGGGGGGCCACTGAAGCTTTCTTT
cdr3_aa: CSVEGLGGGATEAFF

d_call: .
clone_size: few
j_call: TRBJ2-2
v_call: TRBV20-1
cdr3_nt: TGCAGTGCTAGTACATATAAGGACCAGAACACCGGGGAGCTGTTTTTT
cdr3_aa: CSASTYKDQNTGELFF

d_call: .
clone_size: few
j_call: TRBJ2-5
v_call: TRBV3-1
cdr3_nt: TGTGCCAGCAGCCAAAGCAAATGGGGGCTGGAGACCCAGTACTTC
cdr3_aa: CASSQSKWGLETQYF

d_call: .
clone_size: .
j_call: TRBJ1-2
v_call: TRBV9
cdr3_nt: TGTGCCAGCAGCGTTCCAGGGACTGATGGCTACACCTTC
cdr3_aa: CASSVPGTDGYTF

d_call: TRBD2
clone_size: many
j_call: TRBJ2-7
v_call: TRBV28
cdr3_nt: TGTGCCAGCAGTTCCCAAACGGGACTAGCGGGAGGCTACGAGCAGTACTTC
cdr3_aa: CASSSQTGLAGGYEQYF

d_call: TRBD2
clone_size: .
j_call: TRBJ2-3
v_call: TRBV5-4
cdr3_nt: TGTGCCAGCCGGGGGGGGTCCCCAACAGATACGCAGTATTTT
cdr3_aa: CASRGGSPTDTQYF

d_call: .
clone_size: few
j_call: TRBJ1-1
v_call: TRBV15
cdr3_nt: TGTGCCACCAGCGTCAACCGGGACCCCAGCGGGACTGAAGCTTTCTTT
cdr3_aa: CATSVNRDPSGTEAFF

d_call: TRBD1
clone_size: .
j_call: TRBJ2-6
v_call: TRBV29-1
cdr3_nt: TGCAGCGTTGAACAGGGGGCTGGGGCCAACGTCCTGACTTTC
cdr3_aa: CSVEQGAGANVLTF

d_call: TRBD2
clone_size: many
j_call: TRBJ2-7
v_call: TRBV28
cdr3_nt: TGTGCCAGCAGTGAAACTAGCGATAACCGAAAGCAGTACTTC
cdr3_aa: CASSETSDNRKQYF

d_call: .
clone_size: many
j_call: TRBJ1-1
v_call: TRBV28
cdr3_nt: TGTGCCAGCAGTTTGCAGGCAGGGTTGAACACTGAAGCTTTCTTT
cdr3_aa: CASSLQAGLNTEAFF

d_call: .
clone_size: few
j_call: TRBJ2-7
v_call: TRBV28
cdr3_nt: TGTGCCAGCAGCCCGCGGACTCCACACTACGAGCAGTACTTC
cdr3_aa: CASSPRTPHYEQYF

d_call: .
clone_size: .
j_call: TRBJ2-7
v_call: TRBV7-8
cdr3_nt: TGTGCCAGCAGCTTAGGGAGGGGGTGTTACTTC
cdr3_aa: CASSLGRGCYF

d_call: TRBD2
clone_size: many
j_call: TRBJ2-1
v_call: TRBV20-1
cdr3_nt: TGCAGTGCTAGAGACGGGACTAGCGGGAGAGGGCATGAGCAGTTCTTC
cdr3_aa: CSARDGTSGRGHEQFF

d_call: .
clone_size: many
j_call: TRBJ2-6
v_call: TRBV14
cdr3_nt: TGTGCCAGCAGGAACTCTGGGGCCAACGTCCTGACTTTC
cdr3_aa: CASRNSGANVLTF

d_call: .
clone_size: few
j_call: TRBJ2-2
v_call: TRBV29-1
cdr3_nt: TGCAGCGTGACGAACGAAGGGGAGCTGTTTTTT
cdr3_aa: CSVTNEGELFF

d_call: TRBD1
clone_size: .
j_call: TRBJ2-3
v_call: TRBV12-3/TRBV12-4
cdr3_nt: TGTGCCAGCATGGGTAGACAGGGCCTCACAGATACGCAGTATTTT
cdr3_aa: CASMGRQGLTDTQYF

d_call: TRBD2
clone_size: many
j_call: TRBJ2-7
v_call: TRBV7-2
cdr3_nt: TGTGCCAGCAGCCCAGAGCTAGCGGGAGGGGACTACGAGCAGTACTTC
cdr3_aa: CASSPELAGGDYEQYF

d_call: .
clone_size: .
j_call: TRBJ1-4
v_call: TRBV7-2
cdr3_nt: TGTGCCGGCAGCCGATACGTGGCAGGGACTAATGAAAAACTGTTTTTT
cdr3_aa: CAGSRYVAGTNEKLFF

d_call: TRBD2
clone_size: few
j_call: TRBJ2-7
v_call: TRBV20-1
cdr3_nt: TGCAGTGCTAGAAAGCGGGGCAGCTCCTACGAGCAGTACTTC
cdr3_aa: CSARKRGSSYEQYF

d_call: .
clone_size: .
j_call: TRBJ1-2
v_call: TRBV10-1
cdr3_nt: TGCGCCAGCAGTGCGACAGGAGCCTATGGCTACACCTTC
cdr3_aa: CASSATGAYGYTF

d_call: TRBD1
clone_size: few
j_call: TRBJ2-6
v_call: TRBV13
cdr3_nt: TGTGCCAGCAGCGCCGACAGGGCTGGGGCCAACGTCCTGACTTTC
cdr3_aa: CASSADRAGANVLTF

d_call: TRBD1
clone_size: .
j_call: TRBJ2-1
v_call: TRBV6-2/TRBV6-3
cdr3_nt: TGTGCCAGCAGTTACTCGATGGACAGGGTCTTCGTCAATGAGCAGTTCTTC
cdr3_aa: CASSYSMDRVFVNEQFF

d_call: .
clone_size: many
j_call: TRBJ1-1
v_call: TRBV20-1
cdr3_nt: TGCAGTGCTAGAGATTCCAGGCAGGATATGAACACTGAAGCTTTCTTT
cdr3_aa: CSARDSRQDMNTEAFF

d_call: .
clone_size: .
j_call: TRBJ2-2
v_call: TRBV4-3
cdr3_nt: TGCGCCAGCAGCCGGGCCGCGAACACCGGGGAGCTGTTTTTT
cdr3_aa: CASSRAANTGELFF

d_call: .
clone_size: many
j_call: TRBJ1-5
v_call: TRBV28
cdr3_nt: TGTGCCAGCAGTTTCTCTACAGGGAAAGATTGGCGCAATCAGCCCCAGCATTTT
cdr3_aa: CASSFSTGKDWRNQPQHF

d_call: .
clone_size: few
j_call: TRBJ1-5
v_call: TRBV12-3/TRBV12-4
cdr3_nt: TGTGCCAGCAGTTTCCAGAACCAGCCCCAGCATTTT
cdr3_aa: CASSFQNQPQHF

d_call: .
clone_size: once
j_call: TRBJ1-5
v_call: TRBV20-1
cdr3_nt: TGCAGTGCCACCCCCGGGGGGAGGGTGACTGGCAATCAGCCCCAGCATTTT
cdr3_aa: CSATPGGRVTGNQPQHF

d_call: .
clone_size: .
j_call: TRBJ1-1
v_call: TRBV7-9
cdr3_nt: TGTGCCAGCAGCCCAGATGACACTGAAGCTTTCTTT
cdr3_aa: CASSPDDTEAFF

d_call: TRBD2
clone_size: .
j_call: TRBJ2-3
v_call: TRBV11-3
cdr3_nt: TGTGCCAGCAGCACCGGACTAGCGGGAGGGGGGCGGACAGATACGCAGTATTTT
cdr3_aa: CASSTGLAGGGRTDTQYF

d_call: .
clone_size: .
j_call: TRBJ2-7
v_call: TRBV4-2
cdr3_nt: TGTGCCAGCAGCCAAGATGGAGGGGGAAACGAGCAGTACTTC
cdr3_aa: CASSQDGGGNEQYF

d_call: .
clone_size: .
j_call: TRBJ2-1
v_call: TRBV13
cdr3_nt: TGTGCCAGCAGCTTAGGCCCAGGGAGCCACAATGAGCAGTTCTTC
cdr3_aa: CASSLGPGSHNEQFF

d_call: .
clone_size: many
j_call: TRBJ1-4
v_call: TRBV28
cdr3_nt: TGTGCCAGCAGACGGCCGGTGGGATTTGACGAAAAACTGTTTTTT
cdr3_aa: CASRRPVGFDEKLFF

d_call: .
clone_size: .
j_call: TRBJ2-7
v_call: TRBV19
cdr3_nt: TGTGCCAGTAGCCCTCTGGTAACGAAGCCCTACGAGCAGTACTTC
cdr3_aa: CASSPLVTKPYEQYF

d_call: .
clone_size: few
j_call: TRBJ1-2
v_call: TRBV4-1
cdr3_nt: TGCGCCAGCAGCCAAGAGGACGGGAGAGTGCGGACCTTC
cdr3_aa: CASSQEDGRVRTF